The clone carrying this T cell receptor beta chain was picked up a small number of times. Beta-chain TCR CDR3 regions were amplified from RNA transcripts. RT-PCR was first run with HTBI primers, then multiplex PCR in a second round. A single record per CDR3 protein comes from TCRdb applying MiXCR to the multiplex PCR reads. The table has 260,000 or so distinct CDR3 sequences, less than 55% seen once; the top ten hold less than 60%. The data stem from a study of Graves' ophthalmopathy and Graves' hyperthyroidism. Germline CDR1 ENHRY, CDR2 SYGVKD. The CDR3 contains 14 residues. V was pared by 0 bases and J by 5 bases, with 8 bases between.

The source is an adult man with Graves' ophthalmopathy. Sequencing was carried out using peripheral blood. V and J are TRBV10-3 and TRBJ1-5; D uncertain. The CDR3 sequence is CAISESWGYQPQHF. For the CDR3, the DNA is TGTGCCATCAGTGAGTCTTGGGGTTATCAGCCCCAGCATTTT.